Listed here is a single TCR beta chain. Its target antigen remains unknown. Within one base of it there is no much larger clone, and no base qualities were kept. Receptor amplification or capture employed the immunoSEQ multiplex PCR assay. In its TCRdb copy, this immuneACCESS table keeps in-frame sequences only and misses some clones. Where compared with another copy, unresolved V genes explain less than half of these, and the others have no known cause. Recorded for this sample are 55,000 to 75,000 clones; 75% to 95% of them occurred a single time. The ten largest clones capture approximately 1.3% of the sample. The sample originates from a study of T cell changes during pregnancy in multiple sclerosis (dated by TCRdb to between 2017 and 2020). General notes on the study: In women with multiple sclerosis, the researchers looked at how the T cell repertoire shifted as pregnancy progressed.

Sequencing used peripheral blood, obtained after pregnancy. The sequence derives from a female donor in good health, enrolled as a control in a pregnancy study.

The DNA sequence is as follows: TGTGCCAGCAGCACAACTAGCGGGGTTACAGATACGCAGTATTTT. Its translation is CASSTTSGVTDTQYF. This receptor chain uses TRBV7-2 and TRBJ2-3; TRBD2 agrees with 10 junctional bases. Via the germline V gene, CDR1 is SGHTA and CDR2 FQGNSA. Taken from cysteine to phenylalanine, the CDR3 has 15 residues. Only the CDR3 DNA is retained, 45 bases long and in frame from the first base. Clipping removes 5 bases from V and 3 bases from J, with 5 as the unmatched junction base count.